The subject of this entry is one TCR beta chain. The CDR3 covers 14 residues. Trimming removed 0 bases from V and 4 bases from J, with 10 bases in between. Germline V gives CDR1 SGHRS, CDR2 YFSETQ. Each CDR3 protein is one row after TCRdb ran MiXCR on the 5' RACE reads. The data show about 530,000 distinct CDR3 sequences, 20% to 25% seen once. This entry comes from a study of identical twins. These records were also assigned to another study, of yellow fever vaccine responses in identical twins.

The chain recombines TRBV5-1 with TRBJ2-5, with D possibly being TRBD2 (5 bases). The receptor was isolated from a young woman in good health. The sample taken for sequencing was CD4+ T cells sorted from blood. Written as DNA, the CDR3 is TGCGCCAGCAGCTTGGAGGCAGAGGGAGAGACCCAGTACTTC. It yields the protein CASSLEAEGETQYF.